This T cell receptor beta chain is from a study of breast tumors, draining lymph nodes, adjacent tissues. Study-level findings and limits: Tumor and nontumor repertoires were significantly more similar in luminal-like than in basal-like breast cancer. The lymph node origin of tumor T cells was framed as consistent with a hypothesis, not demonstrated. Tumor repertoires ranked between lymph nodes and nontumor tissue in diversity, with V and J gene preferences. Most tumor T cells seemingly derive from lymph node, then expand in tumor.

In this sample, this clonotype turned up many times. Antigen: not known. TCRdb ran MiXCR on the multiplex PCR reads and lists one entry per CDR3 protein. The sample holds some 170,000 distinct CDR3 sequences, 25% to 40% seen once. Axillary draining lymph nodes of breast cancer patients supplied the node samples. Germline V gene sequence: CDR1 SGHRS, CDR2 YFSETQ. CDR3 size: 14 residues. Trimming pared 0 bases from V and 8 bases from J, leaving 13 bases between. The clonotype comes from a female donor with breast cancer. Some clones in this sample may be carry-over from other donors' samples. The gene calls are TRBV5-1 and TRBJ2-3; the D is unclear. The specimen was axillary lymph node tissue. CDR3 residues: CASSLAFDVGTQYF. Written as DNA, the CDR3 is TGCGCCAGCAGCTTGGCCTTTGACGTGGGTACGCAGTATTTT.